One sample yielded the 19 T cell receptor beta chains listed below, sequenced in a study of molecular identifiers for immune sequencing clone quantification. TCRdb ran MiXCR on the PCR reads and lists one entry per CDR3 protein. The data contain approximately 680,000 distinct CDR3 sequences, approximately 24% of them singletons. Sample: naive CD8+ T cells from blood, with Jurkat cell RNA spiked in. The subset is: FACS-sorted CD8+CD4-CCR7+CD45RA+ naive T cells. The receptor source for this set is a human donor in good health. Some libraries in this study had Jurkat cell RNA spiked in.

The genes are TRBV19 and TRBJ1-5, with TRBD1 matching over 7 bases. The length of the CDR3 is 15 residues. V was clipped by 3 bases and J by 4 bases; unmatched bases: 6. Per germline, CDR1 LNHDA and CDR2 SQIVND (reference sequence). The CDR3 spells CASSMMAGGNQPQHF. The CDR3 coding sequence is TGTGCCAGTAGTATGATGGCAGGGGGTAATCAGCCCCAGCATTTT.

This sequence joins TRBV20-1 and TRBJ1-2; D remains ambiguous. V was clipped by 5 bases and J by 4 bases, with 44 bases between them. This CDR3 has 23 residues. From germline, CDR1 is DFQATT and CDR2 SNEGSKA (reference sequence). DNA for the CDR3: TGCAGTGCTCGGGGTGAAGAGGATGAAACCAGAACTTCCAACCGAGACTCACGCTATGGCTACACCTTC. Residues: CSARGEEDETRTSNRDSRYGYTF.

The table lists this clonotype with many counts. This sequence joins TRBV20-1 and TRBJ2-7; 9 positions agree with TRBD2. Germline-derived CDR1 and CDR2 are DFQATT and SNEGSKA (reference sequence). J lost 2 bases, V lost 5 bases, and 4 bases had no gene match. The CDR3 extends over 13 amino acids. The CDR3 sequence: CSARLAETYEQYF. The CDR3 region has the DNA TGCAGTGCTCGACTAGCGGAGACCTACGAGCAGTACTTC.

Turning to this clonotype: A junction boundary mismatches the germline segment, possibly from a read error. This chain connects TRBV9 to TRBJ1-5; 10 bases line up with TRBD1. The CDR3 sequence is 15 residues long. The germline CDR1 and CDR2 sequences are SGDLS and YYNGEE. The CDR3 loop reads CASSRTGGDNPPPHF. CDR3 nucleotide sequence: TGTGCCAGCAGCAGGACAGGGGGTGACAATCCGCCCCCGCATTTT.

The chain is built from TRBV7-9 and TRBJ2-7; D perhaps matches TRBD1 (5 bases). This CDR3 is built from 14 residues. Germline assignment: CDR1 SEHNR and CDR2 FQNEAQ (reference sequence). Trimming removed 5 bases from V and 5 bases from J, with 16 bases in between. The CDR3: CASSKGQGFNEQYF. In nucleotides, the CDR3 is TGTGCCAGCAGCAAGGGTCAGGGATTCAACGAGCAGTACTTC. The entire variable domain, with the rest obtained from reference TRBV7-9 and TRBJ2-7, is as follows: DTGVSQNPRHKITKRGQNVTFRCDPISEHNRLYWYRQTLGQGPEFLTYFQNEAQLEKSRLLSDRFSAERPKGSFSTLEIQRTEQGDSAMYLCASSKGQGFNEQYFGPGTRLTVT.

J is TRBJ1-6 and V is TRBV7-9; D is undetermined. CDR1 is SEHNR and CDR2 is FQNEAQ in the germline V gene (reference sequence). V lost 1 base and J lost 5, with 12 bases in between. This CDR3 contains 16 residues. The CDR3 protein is CASSLVDVLHNSPLHF. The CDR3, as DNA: TGTGCCAGCAGCTTAGTCGACGTGTTACATAATTCACCCCTCCACTTT. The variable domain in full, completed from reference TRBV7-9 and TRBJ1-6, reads DTGVSQNPRHKITKRGQNVTFRCDPISEHNRLYWYRQTLGQGPEFLTYFQNEAQLEKSRLLSDRFSAERPKGSFSTLEIQRTEQGDSAMYLCASSLVDVLHNSPLHFGNGTRLTVT.

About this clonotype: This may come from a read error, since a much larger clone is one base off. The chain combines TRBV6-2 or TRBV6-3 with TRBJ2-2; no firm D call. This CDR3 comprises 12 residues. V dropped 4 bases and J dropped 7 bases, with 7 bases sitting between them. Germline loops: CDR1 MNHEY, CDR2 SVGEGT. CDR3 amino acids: CASSWSFGELFF. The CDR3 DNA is TGTGCCAGCAGTTGGTCTTTCGGGGAGCTGTTTTTT.

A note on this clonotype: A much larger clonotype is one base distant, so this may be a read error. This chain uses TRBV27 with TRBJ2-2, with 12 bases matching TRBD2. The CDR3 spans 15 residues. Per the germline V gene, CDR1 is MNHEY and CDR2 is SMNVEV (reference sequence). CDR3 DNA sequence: TGTGCCGGCAGCCCCGGACTAGCGGGGCCCGGGGAGCTGTTTTTT. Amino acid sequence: CAGSPGLAGPGELFF.

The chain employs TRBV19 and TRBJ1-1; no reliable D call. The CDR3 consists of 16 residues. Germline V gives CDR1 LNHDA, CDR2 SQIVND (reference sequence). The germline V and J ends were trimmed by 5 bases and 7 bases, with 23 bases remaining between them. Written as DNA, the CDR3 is TGTGCCAGTAGTTTTGGGGTCCGGGGAAGGAAGAATGAAGCTTTCTTT. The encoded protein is CASSFGVRGRKNEAFF.

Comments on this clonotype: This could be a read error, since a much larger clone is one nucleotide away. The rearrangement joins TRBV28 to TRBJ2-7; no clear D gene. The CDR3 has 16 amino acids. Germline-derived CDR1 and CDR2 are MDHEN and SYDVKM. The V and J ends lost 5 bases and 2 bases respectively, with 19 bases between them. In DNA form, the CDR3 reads TGTGCCAGCAGTCCCCGGACCCGGGCAGTTGCCTACGAGCAGTACTTC. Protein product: CASSPRTRAVAYEQYF.

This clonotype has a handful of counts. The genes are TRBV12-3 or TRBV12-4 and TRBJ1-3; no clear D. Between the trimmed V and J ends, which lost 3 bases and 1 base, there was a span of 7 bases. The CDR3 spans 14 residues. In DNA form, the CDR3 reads TGTGCCAGCAGTTTTTGGACTTCTGGAAACACCATATATTTT. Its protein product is CASSFWTSGNTIYF.

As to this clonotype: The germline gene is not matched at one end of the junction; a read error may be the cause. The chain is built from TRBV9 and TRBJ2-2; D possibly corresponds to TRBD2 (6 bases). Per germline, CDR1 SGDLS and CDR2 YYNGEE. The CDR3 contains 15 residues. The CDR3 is CASSVASSFTGGLFF. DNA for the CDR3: TGTGCCAGCAGCGTAGCCTCTAGCTTCACCGGGGGGCTGTTTTTT.

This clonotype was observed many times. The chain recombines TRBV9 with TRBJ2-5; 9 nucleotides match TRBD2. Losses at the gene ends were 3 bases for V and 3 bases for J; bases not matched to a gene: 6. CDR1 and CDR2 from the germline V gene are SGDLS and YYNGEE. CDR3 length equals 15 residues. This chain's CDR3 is CASSARLAVKETQYF. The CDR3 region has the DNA TGTGCCAGCAGCGCCCGACTAGCGGTGAAAGAGACCCAGTACTTC.

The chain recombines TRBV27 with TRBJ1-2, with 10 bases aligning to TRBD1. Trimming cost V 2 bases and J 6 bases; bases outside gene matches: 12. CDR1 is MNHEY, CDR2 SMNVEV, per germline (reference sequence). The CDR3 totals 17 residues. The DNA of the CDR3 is TGTGCCAGCAGTTTAGCCAGGAGGACAGGGGGAGAAAATGGCTACACCTTC. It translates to CASSLARRTGGENGYTF.

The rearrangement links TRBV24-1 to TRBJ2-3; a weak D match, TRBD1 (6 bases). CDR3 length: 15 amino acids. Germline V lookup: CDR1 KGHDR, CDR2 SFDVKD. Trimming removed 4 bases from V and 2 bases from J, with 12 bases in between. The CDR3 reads CATSEGGGDTDTQYF. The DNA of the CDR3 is TGTGCCACCAGTGAAGGGGGTGGCGACACAGATACGCAGTATTTT.

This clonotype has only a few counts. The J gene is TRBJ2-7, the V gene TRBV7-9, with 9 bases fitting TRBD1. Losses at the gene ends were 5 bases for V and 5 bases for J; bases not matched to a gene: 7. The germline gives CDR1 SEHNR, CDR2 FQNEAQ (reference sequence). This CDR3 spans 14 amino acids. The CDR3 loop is CASSTGDRVHEQYF. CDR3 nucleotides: TGTGCCAGCAGCACCGGGGACAGGGTCCACGAGCAGTACTTC.

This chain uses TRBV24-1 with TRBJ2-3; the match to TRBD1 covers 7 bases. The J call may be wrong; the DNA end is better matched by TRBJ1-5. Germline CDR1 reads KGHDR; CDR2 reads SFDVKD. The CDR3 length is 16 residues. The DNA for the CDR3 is TGTGCCAGCGCGTCATCCAGGGGGAGGCACACAGATACGCAGCATTTT. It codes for CASASSRGRHTDTQHF.

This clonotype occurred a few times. CDR3 nucleotide sequence: TGTGCCAGTAGCCCCGGCAGGGGAATCCCTGAAGCTTTCTTT. Its translation is CASSPGRGIPEAFF. The chain links TRBV19 to TRBJ1-1; maybe TRBD1 (6 bases). With 6 bases removed from V and 6 bases from J, the gap between germline ends came to 17 bases. The CDR3 runs to 14 residues. Per the germline V gene, CDR1 is LNHDA and CDR2 is SQIVND (reference sequence).

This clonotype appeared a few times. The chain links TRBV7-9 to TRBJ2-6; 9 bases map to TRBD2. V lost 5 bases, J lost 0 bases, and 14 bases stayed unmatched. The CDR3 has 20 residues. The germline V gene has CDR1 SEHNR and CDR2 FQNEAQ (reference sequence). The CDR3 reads CASSETLAGHTRSGANVLTF. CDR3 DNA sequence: TGTGCCAGCAGCGAAACACTAGCGGGTCATACTCGCTCTGGGGCCAACGTCCTGACTTTC. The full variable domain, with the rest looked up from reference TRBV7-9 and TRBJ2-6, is DTGVSQNPRHKITKRGQNVTFRCDPISEHNRLYWYRQTLGQGPEFLTYFQNEAQLEKSRLLSDRFSAERPKGSFSTLEIQRTEQGDSAMYLCASSETLAGHTRSGANVLTFGAGSRLTVL.